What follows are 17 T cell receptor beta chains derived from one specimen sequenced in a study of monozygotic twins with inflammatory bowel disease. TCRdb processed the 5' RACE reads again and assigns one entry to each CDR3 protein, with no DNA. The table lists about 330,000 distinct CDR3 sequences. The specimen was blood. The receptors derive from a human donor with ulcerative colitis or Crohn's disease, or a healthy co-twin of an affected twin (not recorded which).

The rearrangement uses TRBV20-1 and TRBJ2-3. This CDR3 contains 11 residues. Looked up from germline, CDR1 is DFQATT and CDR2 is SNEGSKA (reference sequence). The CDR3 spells CSASTTDTQYF.

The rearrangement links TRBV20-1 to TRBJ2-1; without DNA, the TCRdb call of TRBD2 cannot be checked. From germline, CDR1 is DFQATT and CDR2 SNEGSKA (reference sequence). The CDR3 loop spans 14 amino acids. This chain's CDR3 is CSARGLAGENEQFF.

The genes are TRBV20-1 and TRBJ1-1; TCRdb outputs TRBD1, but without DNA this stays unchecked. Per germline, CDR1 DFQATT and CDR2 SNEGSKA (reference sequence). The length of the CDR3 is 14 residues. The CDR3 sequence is CSARNRGQNTEAFF.

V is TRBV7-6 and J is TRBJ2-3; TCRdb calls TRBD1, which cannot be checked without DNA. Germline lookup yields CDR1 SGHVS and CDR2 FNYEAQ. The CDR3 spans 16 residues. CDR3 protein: CASSLEGGLSTDTQYF.

The CDR3 is CASSYLHGTEEAFF. The chain recombines TRBV6-5 with TRBJ1-1; TCRdb lists TRBD1, though no DNA is available to test this call. The CDR3 totals 14 residues. Looked up from germline, CDR1 is MNHEY and CDR2 is SVGAGI.

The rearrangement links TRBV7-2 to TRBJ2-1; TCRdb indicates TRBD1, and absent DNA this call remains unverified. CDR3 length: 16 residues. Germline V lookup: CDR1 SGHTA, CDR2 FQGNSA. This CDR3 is CASSLVGGGIYNEQFF.

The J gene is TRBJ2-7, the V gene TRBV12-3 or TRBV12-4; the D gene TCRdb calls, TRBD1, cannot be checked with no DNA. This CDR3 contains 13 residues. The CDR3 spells CASSSGHPLEQYF.

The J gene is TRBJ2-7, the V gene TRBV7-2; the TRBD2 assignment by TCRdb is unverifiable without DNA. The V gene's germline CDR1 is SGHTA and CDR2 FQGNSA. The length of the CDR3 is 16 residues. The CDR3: CASSSRNAGGLLEQYF.

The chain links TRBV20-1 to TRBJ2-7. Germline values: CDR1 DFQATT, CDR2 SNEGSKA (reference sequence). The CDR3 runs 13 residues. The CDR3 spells CSATMTSVYEQYF.

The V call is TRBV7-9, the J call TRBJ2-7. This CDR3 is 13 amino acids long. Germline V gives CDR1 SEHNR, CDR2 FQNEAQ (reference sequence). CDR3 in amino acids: CASSSQQISEQYF.

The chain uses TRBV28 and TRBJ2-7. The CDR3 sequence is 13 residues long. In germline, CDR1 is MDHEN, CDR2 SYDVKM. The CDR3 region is CASSSVETYEQYF.

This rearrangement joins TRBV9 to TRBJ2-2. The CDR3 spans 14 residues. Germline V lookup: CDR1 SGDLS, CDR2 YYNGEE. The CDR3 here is CASSVTQNTGELFF. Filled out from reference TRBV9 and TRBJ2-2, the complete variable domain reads DSGVTQTPKHLITATGQRVTLRCSPRSGDLSVYWYQQSLDQGLQFLIQYYNGEERAKGNILERFSAQQFPDLHSELNLSSLELGDSALYFCASSVTQNTGELFFGEGSRLTVL.

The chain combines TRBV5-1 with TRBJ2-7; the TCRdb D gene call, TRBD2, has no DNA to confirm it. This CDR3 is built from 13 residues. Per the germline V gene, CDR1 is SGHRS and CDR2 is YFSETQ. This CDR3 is CASSLTGSGEQYF. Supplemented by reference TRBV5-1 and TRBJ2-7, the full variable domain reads KAGVTQTPRYLIKTRGQQVTLSCSPISGHRSVSWYQQTPGQGLQFLFEYFSETQRNKGNFPGRFSGRQFSNSRSEMNVSTLELGDSALYLCASSLTGSGEQYFGPGTRLTVT.

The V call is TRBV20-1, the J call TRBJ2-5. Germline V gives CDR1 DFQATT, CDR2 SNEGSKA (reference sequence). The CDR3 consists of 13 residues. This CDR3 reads CSARARVQETQYF.

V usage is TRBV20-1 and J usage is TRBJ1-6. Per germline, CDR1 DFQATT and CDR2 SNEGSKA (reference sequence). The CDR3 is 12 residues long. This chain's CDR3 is CSARGDNSPLHF.

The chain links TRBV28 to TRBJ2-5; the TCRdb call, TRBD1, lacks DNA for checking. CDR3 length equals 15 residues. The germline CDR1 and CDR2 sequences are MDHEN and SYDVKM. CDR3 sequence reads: CASSLINRGGKTQYF.

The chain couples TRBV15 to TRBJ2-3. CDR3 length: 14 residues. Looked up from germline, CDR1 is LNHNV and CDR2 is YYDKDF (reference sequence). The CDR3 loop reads CATSRVIGADTQYF. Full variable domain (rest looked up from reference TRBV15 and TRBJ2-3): DAMVIQNPRYQVTQFGKPVTLSCSQTLNHNVMYWYQQKSSQAPKLLFHYYDKDFNNEADTPDNFQSRRPNTSFCFLDIRSPGLGDTAMYLCATSRVIGADTQYFGPGTRLTVL.